Following are 22 T cell receptor beta chains from one sample sequenced in a study of control samples from healthy donors and cancer patients. The repertoire was sequenced with immunoSEQ multiplex PCR; TCRdb's copy has only in-frame clones and lacks some. The sample has some 140,000 clones, roughly 94% seen once. Sequenced: blood. The receptors were sampled from a man aged 40-50 years in good health.

This chain links TRBV15 with TRBJ1-3, with D maybe TRBD1 (6 bases). Germline lookup yields CDR1 LNHNV and CDR2 YYDKDF (reference sequence). CDR3 length: 15 residues. With 1 base removed from V and 9 bases from J, the gap between germline ends came to 16 bases. The CDR3 DNA follows: TGTGCCACCAGCAGAGTAGGGACACCGGTCGGCACCATATATTTT. Protein product: CATSRVGTPVGTIYF.

The V gene is TRBV5-1, the J gene TRBJ1-2; 7 nucleotides align to TRBD1. Unmatched junction bases numbered 9, after V lost 3 bases and J lost 7 bases. Per the germline V gene, CDR1 is SGHRS and CDR2 is YFSETQ. The CDR3 covers 14 residues. The CDR3 protein is CASSSRQGSGGYTF. In nucleotides, the CDR3 is TGCGCCAGCAGCTCCCGACAGGGTTCGGGTGGCTACACCTTC.

This clone has just one count. This chain uses TRBV6-6 with TRBJ2-3; the match to TRBD2 covers 11 bases. CDR1 is MNHNY, CDR2 SVGAGI, per germline (reference sequence). The CDR3 loop spans 15 amino acids. V lost 6 bases, J lost 4 bases, and 6 bases stayed unmatched. The CDR3 sequence: CASSRSGGVADTQYF. The CDR3 DNA sequence: TGTGCCAGCAGCCGTAGCGGGGGGGTTGCAGATACGCAGTATTTT.

V and J are TRBV24-1 and TRBJ2-2; D is uncertain. The CDR3 spans 15 residues. Looked up from germline, CDR1 is KGHDR and CDR2 is SFDVKD. V lost 4 bases and J lost 8, with 16 bases in between. CDR3 sequence: CATSDYNTAGGELFF. CDR3 nucleotides: TGTGCCACCAGTGACTACAACACCGCTGGAGGGGAGCTGTTTTTT.

The chain has TRBV18 and TRBJ1-5; D is undetermined. CDR1 is KGHSH, CDR2 LQKENI, per germline. Deletions cut 4 bases from V and 0 bases from J, with 16 bases between. The CDR3 loop spans 17 amino acids. The CDR3 nucleotides are TGTGCCAGCTCACGTTCCGGGCCGCAATATAGCAATCAGCCCCAGCATTTT. Protein: CASSRSGPQYSNQPQHF. Using reference TRBV18 and TRBJ1-5 for the parts outside the CDR3, the full variable domain is NAGVMQNPRHLVRRRGQEARLRCSPMKGHSHVYWYRQLPEEGLKFMVYLQKENIIDESGMPKERFSAEFPKEGPSILRIQQVVRGDSAAYFCASSRSGPQYSNQPQHFGDGTRLSIL.

The chain employs TRBV24-1 and TRBJ1-1, with D unclear. CDR3 size: 13 residues. From germline, CDR1 is KGHDR and CDR2 SFDVKD. V was pared by 5 bases and J by 1 base, with 7 bases between. DNA of the CDR3: TGTGCCACCAGTGTGGGGAGGAACACTGAAGCTTTCTTT. This translates into CATSVGRNTEAFF.

The gene calls are TRBV18 and TRBJ1-2; 9 bases align to TRBD1. The V gene end was trimmed by 5 bases and the J gene end by 3 bases; junction bases not matched to a gene: 4. The length of the CDR3 is 14 residues. Germline values: CDR1 KGHSH, CDR2 LQKENI. CDR3 in DNA: TGTGCCAGCTCAAGAGGACAGGGGTACTATGGCTACACCTTC. It codes for CASSRGQGYYGYTF. The whole variable domain, remainder taken from reference TRBV18 and TRBJ1-2, is NAGVMQNPRHLVRRRGQEARLRCSPMKGHSHVYWYRQLPEEGLKFMVYLQKENIIDESGMPKERFSAEFPKEGPSILRIQQVVRGDSAAYFCASSRGQGYYGYTFGSGTRLTVV.

This chain uses TRBV19 with TRBJ2-1; D might be TRBD1 (5 bases). The CDR3 has 17 residues. V shed 0 bases and J shed 5 bases, with 17 bases lying between them. Germline V CDR1 and CDR2: LNHDA, SQIVND (reference sequence). CDR3 sequence: CASSIDPTQGINNEQFF. As DNA, the CDR3 is TGTGCCAGTAGTATAGATCCCACCCAGGGCATCAACAATGAGCAGTTCTTC.

The V and J genes are TRBV19 and TRBJ2-7; the D is unclear. Germline CDR1 reads LNHDA; CDR2 reads SQIVND (reference sequence). The V end was cut by 4 bases, the J end by 4 bases, with 17 bases between. This CDR3 is 15 amino acids long. CDR3 in DNA: TGTGCCAGTAGTAGCCCGGATGTGGCACTTTACGAGCAGTACTTC. Translating gives CASSSPDVALYEQYF.

The chain uses TRBV5-1 and TRBJ1-1, with D maybe TRBD1 (5 bases). CDR3 length: 14 residues. Trimming left V 1 base short and J 3 bases short, with 10 bases between. CDR1 and CDR2 (germline): SGHRS, YFSETQ. The DNA of the CDR3 is TGCGCCAGCAGCTTGTACCAAGGGGACACTGAAGCTTTCTTT. It codes for CASSLYQGDTEAFF. The full variable domain, with the rest looked up from reference TRBV5-1 and TRBJ1-1, is KAGVTQTPRYLIKTRGQQVTLSCSPISGHRSVSWYQQTPGQGLQFLFEYFSETQRNKGNFPGRFSGRQFSNSRSEMNVSTLELGDSALYLCASSLYQGDTEAFFGQGTRLTVV.

V usage is TRBV5-1 and J usage is TRBJ2-7; 10 bases align to TRBD1. This CDR3 has 15 amino acids. The germline V gene encodes CDR1 SGHRS and CDR2 YFSETQ. J lost 6 bases, V lost 1 base, and 7 bases had no gene match. CDR3 sequence: CASSLSGQGGGEQYF. In DNA, the CDR3 is TGCGCCAGCAGCTTGTCCGGACAGGGGGGAGGCGAGCAGTACTTC.

The chain joins TRBV10-3 to TRBJ2-6; D not resolved. The CDR3 has 12 residues. Germline V gene sequence: CDR1 ENHRY, CDR2 SYGVKD. The CDR3 reads CGVGSGANVLTF. The CDR3 DNA sequence: TGTGGGGTGGGCTCTGGGGCCAACGTCCTGACTTTC.

This clone was observed a single time. The J gene is TRBJ2-1, the V gene TRBV29-1; D remains ambiguous. V was pared by 5 bases and J by 0 bases, with 14 bases between. Germline assignment: CDR1 SQVTM and CDR2 ANQGSEA. This CDR3 spans 15 amino acids. The CDR3 bases are TGCAGCGTTAGGTCAGGTCCTAGCTCCTACAATGAGCAGTTCTTC. This sequence encodes CSVRSGPSSYNEQFF.

The J gene is TRBJ1-5, the V gene TRBV4-1; tentatively, D is TRBD1 (5 bases). V shed 0 bases and J shed 5 bases, with 14 bases lying between them. The CDR3 length is 16 residues. Germline V gene lookup returns CDR1 MGHRA and CDR2 YSYEKL. The CDR3 DNA reads as TGCGCCAGCAGCCAAGAGGAGGCAAGGGGTTATCAGCCCCAGCATTTT. It encodes CASSQEEARGYQPQHF.

The chain uses TRBV4-3 and TRBJ2-1; the match to TRBD2 covers 9 bases. The CDR3 has 16 residues. V was pared by 1 base and J by 3 bases, with 4 bases of the junction left unmatched. CDR1 LGHNA and CDR2 YSLEER come from the germline V gene. CDR3 sequence reads: CASSQAGGGGYNEQFF. Here the CDR3 DNA reads TGCGCCAGCAGCCAAGCCGGCGGGGGGGGCTACAATGAGCAGTTCTTC.

The rearrangement joins TRBV2 to TRBJ2-5; D is unclear. Deletions cut 3 bases from V and 7 bases from J, with 15 bases between. CDR3 length equals 14 residues. The germline V gene has CDR1 SNHLY and CDR2 FYNNEI. CDR3 amino acids: CASSDRANLGTQYF. CDR3 coding DNA: TGTGCCAGCAGTGATAGGGCCAACCTGGGGACCCAGTACTTC.

This rearrangement joins TRBV7-2 to TRBJ1-5; a possible D gene is TRBD1 (6 bases). V was shortened by 0 bases and J by 6 bases, with 15 bases between the two germline ends. The CDR3 has 16 amino acids. Germline CDR1 and CDR2: SGHTA and FQGNSA. The CDR3 DNA reads as TGTGCCAGCAGCTTAGCGAGCCCAGGGGCGGGTCAGCCCCAGCATTTT. It is translated as CASSLASPGAGQPQHF.

This clone has only one observation. The genes are TRBV7-2 and TRBJ1-2; the D is unclear. CDR1 and CDR2 (germline): SGHTA, FQGNSA. Trimming pared 4 bases from V and 7 bases from J, leaving 16 bases between. The CDR3 contains 14 residues. DNA for the CDR3: TGTGCCAGCAGCTCCGCCGGGGTTTGGGGTGGCTACACCTTC. Its protein product is CASSSAGVWGGYTF.

This clone was seen just once. The chain links TRBV18 to TRBJ1-3, with TRBD1 as a possible D gene (5 bases). The germline CDR1 and CDR2 sequences are KGHSH and LQKENI. CDR3 size: 14 residues. The germline V and J ends were trimmed by 6 bases and 4 bases, with 13 bases remaining between them. CDR3 DNA sequence: TGTGCCAGCTCCTCCGAGGGGTTCGGAAACACCATATATTTT. It is translated as CASSSEGFGNTIYF.

The CDR3 sequence: CASRSTGVANEQFF. Written as DNA, the CDR3 is TGTGCCAGCAGGTCCACAGGGGTTGCGAATGAGCAGTTCTTC. This chain uses TRBV2 with TRBJ2-1; the match to TRBD1 covers 7 bases. From germline, CDR1 is SNHLY and CDR2 FYNNEI. V was clipped by 6 bases and J by 7 bases; unmatched bases: 9. This CDR3 comprises 14 residues.

The gene calls are TRBV7-9 and TRBJ1-4; TRBD1 aligns across 11 bases. This CDR3 is 16 amino acids long. V lost 5 bases to trimming and J lost 3 bases; unmatched junction nucleotides: 5. Germline assignment: CDR1 SEHNR and CDR2 FQNEAQ (reference sequence). The CDR3 protein is CASSGWTGGPNEKLFF. The CDR3 nucleotides read TGTGCCAGCAGCGGATGGACAGGGGGCCCTAATGAAAAACTGTTTTTT. Supplemented by reference TRBV7-9 and TRBJ1-4, the full variable domain reads DTGVSQNPRHKITKRGQNVTFRCDPISEHNRLYWYRQTLGQGPEFLTYFQNEAQLEKSRLLSDRFSAERPKGSFSTLEIQRTEQGDSAMYLCASSGWTGGPNEKLFFGSGTQLSVL.

This clone has just one count. The chain employs TRBV2 and TRBJ1-2; D remains unclear. The V gene's germline CDR1 is SNHLY and CDR2 FYNNEI. Trimming stripped 2 bases from V and 4 bases from J, with 5 bases between. The CDR3 runs 12 residues. The CDR3 spells CASSERSYGYTF. The CDR3 region has the DNA TGTGCCAGCAGTGAACGGTCCTATGGCTACACCTTC.